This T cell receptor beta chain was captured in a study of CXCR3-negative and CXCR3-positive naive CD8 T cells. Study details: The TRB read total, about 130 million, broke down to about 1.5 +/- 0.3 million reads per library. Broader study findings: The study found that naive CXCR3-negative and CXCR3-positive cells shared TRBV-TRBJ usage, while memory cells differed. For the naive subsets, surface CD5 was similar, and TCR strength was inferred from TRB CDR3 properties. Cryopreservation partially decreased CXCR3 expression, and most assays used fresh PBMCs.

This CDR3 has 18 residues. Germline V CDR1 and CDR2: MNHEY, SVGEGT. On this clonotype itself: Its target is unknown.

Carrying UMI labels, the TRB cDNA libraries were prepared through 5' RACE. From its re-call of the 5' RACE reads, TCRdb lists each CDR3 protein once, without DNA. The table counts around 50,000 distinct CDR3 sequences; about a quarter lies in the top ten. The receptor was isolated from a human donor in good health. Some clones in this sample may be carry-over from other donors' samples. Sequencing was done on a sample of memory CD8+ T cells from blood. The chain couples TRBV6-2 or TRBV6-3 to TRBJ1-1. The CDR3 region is CASSYEAVLTPWNTEAFF.